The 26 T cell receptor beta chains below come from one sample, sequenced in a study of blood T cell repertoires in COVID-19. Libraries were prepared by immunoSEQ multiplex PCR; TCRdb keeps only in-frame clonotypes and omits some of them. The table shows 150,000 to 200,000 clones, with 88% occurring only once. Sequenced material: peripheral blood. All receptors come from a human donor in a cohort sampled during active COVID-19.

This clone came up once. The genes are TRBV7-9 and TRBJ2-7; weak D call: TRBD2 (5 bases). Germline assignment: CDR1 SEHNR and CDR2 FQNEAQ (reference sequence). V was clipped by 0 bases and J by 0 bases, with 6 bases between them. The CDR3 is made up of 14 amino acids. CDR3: CASSLAGISYEQYF. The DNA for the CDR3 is TGTGCCAGCAGCTTAGCCGGGATCTCCTACGAGCAGTACTTC.

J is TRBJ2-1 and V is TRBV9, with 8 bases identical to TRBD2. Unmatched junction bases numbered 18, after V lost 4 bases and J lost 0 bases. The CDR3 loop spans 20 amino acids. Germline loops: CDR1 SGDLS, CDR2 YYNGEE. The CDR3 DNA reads TGTGCCAGCAGCACCGACGGGGGCGGGGGGTTAGGGGCCTCCTACAATGAGCAGTTCTTC. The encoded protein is CASSTDGGGGLGASYNEQFF.

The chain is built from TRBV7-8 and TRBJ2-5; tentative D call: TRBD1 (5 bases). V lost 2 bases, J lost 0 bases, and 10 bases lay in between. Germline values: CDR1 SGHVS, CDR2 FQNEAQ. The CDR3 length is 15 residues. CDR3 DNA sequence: TGTGCCAGCAGCTTACTTTCAGGGAACCAAGAGACCCAGTACTTC. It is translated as CASSLLSGNQETQYF.

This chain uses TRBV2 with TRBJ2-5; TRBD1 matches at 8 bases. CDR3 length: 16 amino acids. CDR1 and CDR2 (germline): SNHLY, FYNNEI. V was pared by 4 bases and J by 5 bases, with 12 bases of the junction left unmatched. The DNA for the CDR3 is TGTGCCAGCAGTGTCCTTTATAGACAGGGGATTGAGACCCAGTACTTC. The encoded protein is CASSVLYRQGIETQYF.

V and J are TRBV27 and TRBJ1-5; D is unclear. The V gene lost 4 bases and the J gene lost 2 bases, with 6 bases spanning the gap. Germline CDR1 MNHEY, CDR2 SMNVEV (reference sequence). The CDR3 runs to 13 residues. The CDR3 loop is CASSSTRNQPQHF. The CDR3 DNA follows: TGTGCCAGCAGTTCGACTCGCAATCAGCCCCAGCATTTT.

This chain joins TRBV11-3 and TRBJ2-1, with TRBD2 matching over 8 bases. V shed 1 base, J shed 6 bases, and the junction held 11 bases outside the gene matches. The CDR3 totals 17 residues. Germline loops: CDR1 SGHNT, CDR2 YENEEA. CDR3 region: CASSLASGLAGINEQFF. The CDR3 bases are TGTGCCAGCAGCTTAGCGTCCGGTTTAGCGGGGATCAATGAGCAGTTCTTC.

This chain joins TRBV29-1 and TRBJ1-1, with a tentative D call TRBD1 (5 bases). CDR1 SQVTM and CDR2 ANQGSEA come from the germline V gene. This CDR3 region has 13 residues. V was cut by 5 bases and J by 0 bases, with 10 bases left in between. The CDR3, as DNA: TGCAGCGTTCTCAGGGTGATGAACACTGAAGCTTTCTTT. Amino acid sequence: CSVLRVMNTEAFF.

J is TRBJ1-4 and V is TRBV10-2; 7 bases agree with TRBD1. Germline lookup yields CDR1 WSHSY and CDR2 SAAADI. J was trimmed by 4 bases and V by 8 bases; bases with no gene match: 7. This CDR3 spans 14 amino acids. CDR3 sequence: CASRGTALNEKLFF. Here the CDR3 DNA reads TGCGCCAGCCGCGGGACAGCCCTTAATGAAAAACTGTTTTTT.

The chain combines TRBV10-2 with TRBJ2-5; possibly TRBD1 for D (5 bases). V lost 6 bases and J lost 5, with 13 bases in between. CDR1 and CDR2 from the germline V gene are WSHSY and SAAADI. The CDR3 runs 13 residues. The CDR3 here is CASRGQGGETQYF. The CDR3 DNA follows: TGCGCCAGCAGGGGGCAGGGCGGTGAGACCCAGTACTTC.

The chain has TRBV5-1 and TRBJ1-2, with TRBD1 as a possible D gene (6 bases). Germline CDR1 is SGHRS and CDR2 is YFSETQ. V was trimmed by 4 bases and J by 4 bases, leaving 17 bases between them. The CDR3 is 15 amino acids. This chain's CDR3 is CASSLGETGSYGYTF. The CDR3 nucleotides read TGCGCCAGCAGCCTTGGAGAAACAGGGAGCTATGGCTACACCTTC.

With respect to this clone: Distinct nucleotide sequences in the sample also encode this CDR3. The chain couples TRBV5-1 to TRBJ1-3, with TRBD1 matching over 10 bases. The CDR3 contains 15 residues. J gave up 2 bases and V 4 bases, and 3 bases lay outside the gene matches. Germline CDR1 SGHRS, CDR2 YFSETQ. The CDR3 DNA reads TGCGCCAGCAGCCGCGGGACAGGGGCTGGAAACACCATATATTTT. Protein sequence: CASSRGTGAGNTIYF.

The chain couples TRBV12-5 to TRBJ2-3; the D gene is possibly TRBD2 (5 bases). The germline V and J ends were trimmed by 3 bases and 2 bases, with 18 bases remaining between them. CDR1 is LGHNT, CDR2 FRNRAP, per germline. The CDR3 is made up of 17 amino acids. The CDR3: CASGFGIEGEHTDTQYF. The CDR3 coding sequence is TGTGCTAGTGGTTTTGGAATAGAGGGAGAGCACACAGATACGCAGTATTTT.

In nucleotides, the CDR3 is TGTGCCAGCAGGATACTACATCAAGAGACCCAGTACTTC. Translated: CASRILHQETQYF. J is TRBJ2-5 and V is TRBV28; D gene ambiguous. The germline V gene has CDR1 MDHEN and CDR2 SYDVKM. V shed 6 bases and J shed 2 bases, with 10 bases lying between them. The CDR3 sequence is 13 residues long.

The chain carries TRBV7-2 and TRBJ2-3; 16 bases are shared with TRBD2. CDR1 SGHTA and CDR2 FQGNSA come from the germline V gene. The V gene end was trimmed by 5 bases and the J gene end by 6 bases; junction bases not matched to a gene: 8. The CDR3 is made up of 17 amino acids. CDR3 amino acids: CASSPPGLAGGQDTQYF. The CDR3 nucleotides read TGTGCCAGCAGCCCCCCGGGACTAGCGGGGGGGCAGGATACGCAGTATTTT.

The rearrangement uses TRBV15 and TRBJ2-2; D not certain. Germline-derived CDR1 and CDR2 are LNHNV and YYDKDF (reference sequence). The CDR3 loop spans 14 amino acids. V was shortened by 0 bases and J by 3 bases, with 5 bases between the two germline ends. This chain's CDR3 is CATSRDPDTGELFF. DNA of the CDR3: TGTGCCACCAGCAGAGATCCGGACACCGGGGAGCTGTTTTTT.

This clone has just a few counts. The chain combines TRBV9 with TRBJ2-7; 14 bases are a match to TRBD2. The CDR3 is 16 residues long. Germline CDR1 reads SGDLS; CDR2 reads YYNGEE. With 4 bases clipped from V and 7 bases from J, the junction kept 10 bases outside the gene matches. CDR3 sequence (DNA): TGTGCCAGCAGCCCCACGGGACTAGCGGGAGTCGGAGAGCAGTACTTC. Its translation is CASSPTGLAGVGEQYF.

CDR3 sequence (DNA): TGTGCCAGCTCTCGCGGGTCGGGACTAGCTAACACCGGGGAGCTGTTTTTT. Protein product: CASSRGSGLANTGELFF. The V gene is TRBV18, the J gene TRBJ2-2; 9 bases agree with TRBD2. Germline CDR1 and CDR2: KGHSH and LQKENI. Trimming at V came to 6 bases and at J to 2 bases, leaving 10 bases not matched to a gene. The CDR3 is made up of 17 amino acids.

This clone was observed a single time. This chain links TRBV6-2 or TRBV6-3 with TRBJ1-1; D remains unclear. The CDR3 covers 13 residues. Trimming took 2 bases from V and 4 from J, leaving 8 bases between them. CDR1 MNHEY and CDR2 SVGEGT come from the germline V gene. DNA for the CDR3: TGTGCCAGCAGTTACAGGAGTGTCACTGAAGCTTTCTTT. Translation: CASSYRSVTEAFF.

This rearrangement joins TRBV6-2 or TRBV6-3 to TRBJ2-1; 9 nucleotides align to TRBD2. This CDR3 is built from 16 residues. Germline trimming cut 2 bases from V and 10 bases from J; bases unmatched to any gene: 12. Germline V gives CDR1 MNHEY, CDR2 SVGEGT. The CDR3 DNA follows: TGTGCCAGCAGTTACCGGTCGGCTAGCGGGATTTGGGAGCAGTTCTTC. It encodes CASSYRSASGIWEQFF.

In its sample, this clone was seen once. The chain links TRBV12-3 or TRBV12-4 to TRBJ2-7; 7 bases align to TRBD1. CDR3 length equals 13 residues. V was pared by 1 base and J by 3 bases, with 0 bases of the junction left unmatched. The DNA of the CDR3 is TGTGCCAGCAGTTTAGGGGACAGCTACGAGCAGTACTTC. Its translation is CASSLGDSYEQYF.

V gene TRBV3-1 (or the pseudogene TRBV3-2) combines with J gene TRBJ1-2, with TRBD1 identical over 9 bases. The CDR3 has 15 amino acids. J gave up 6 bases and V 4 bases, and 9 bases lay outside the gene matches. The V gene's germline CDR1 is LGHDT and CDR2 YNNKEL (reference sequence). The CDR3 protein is CASSPRDRVSDGYTF. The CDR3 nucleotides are TGTGCCAGCAGCCCCCGGGACAGGGTATCCGATGGCTACACCTTC.

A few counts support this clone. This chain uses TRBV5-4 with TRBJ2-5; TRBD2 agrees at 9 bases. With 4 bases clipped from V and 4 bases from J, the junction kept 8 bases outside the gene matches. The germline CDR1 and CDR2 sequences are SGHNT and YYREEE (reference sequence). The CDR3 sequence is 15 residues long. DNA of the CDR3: TGTGCCAGCAGCCCCCCCTTAGCGGGGGCAGAGACCCAGTACTTC. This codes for CASSPPLAGAETQYF.

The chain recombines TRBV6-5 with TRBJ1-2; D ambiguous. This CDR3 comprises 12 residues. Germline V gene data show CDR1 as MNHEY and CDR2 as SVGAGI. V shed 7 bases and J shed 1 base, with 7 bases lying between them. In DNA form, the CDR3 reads TGTGCCAGCATGAGACTTAACTATGGCTACACCTTC. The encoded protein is CASMRLNYGYTF.

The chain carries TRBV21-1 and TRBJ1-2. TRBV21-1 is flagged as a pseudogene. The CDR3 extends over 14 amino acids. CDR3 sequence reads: CASSKTGDNYGYTF. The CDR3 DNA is TGTGCCAGCAGCAAAACGGGAGATAACTATGGCTACACCTTC.

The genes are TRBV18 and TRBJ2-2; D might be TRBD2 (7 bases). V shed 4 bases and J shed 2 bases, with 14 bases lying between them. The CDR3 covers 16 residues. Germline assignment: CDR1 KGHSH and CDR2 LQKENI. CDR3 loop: CASSLSGTLNTGELFF. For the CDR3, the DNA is TGTGCCAGCTCACTCAGCGGGACACTAAACACCGGGGAGCTGTTTTTT.

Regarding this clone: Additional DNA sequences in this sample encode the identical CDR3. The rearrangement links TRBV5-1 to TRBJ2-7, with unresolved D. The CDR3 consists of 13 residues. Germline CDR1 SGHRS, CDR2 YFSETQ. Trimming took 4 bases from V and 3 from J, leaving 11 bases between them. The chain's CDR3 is CASSPTGGYEQYF. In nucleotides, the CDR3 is TGCGCCAGCAGCCCGACGGGTGGCTACGAGCAGTACTTC. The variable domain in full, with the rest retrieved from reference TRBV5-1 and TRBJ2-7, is KAGVTQTPRYLIKTRGQQVTLSCSPISGHRSVSWYQQTPGQGLQFLFEYFSETQRNKGNFPGRFSGRQFSNSRSEMNVSTLELGDSALYLCASSPTGGYEQYFGPGTRLTVT.